The rows below give T cell receptor beta chains drawn from one sample of a study of blood T cell repertoires in COVID-19. The method was immunoSEQ multiplex PCR; TCRdb's version includes in-frame clones alone and lacks a portion of them. Of hundreds of thousands of clones listed, almost 85% are singletons. Input material: peripheral blood. The receptors here all came from a human donor in a cohort sampled during active COVID-19. CDR3s include the opening cysteine and the closing phenylalanine or tryptophan. The D gene is left open where the match is weak. Clone size is shown for a subset of rows, as once, few, many or a class of expanded clone.

CDR3nt	CDR3aa	abundance	d_gene	j_gene	v_gene
TGTGCCAGCCAGCCCCCGGGGGATAGCACAGATACGCAGTATTTT	CASQPPGDSTDTQYF	-	-	TRBJ2-3	TRBV11-2
TGTGCCAGCAGCTCAAGACTAGCGGGGGGTAATGAGCAGTTCTTC	CASSSRLAGGNEQFF	-	TRBD2	TRBJ2-1	TRBV5-4
TGCGCCAGCAGCTTGAATGCGGCCACAGATACGCAGTATTTT	CASSLNAATDTQYF	-	-	TRBJ2-3	TRBV5-1
TGTGCCAGCAGCGGAGCCACAGATACGCAGTATTTT	CASSGATDTQYF	once	-	TRBJ2-3	TRBV9
TGCGCCAGCAGTGAGGGTCTAGACTATGGCTACACCTTC	CASSEGLDYGYTF	-	-	TRBJ1-2	TRBV10-1
TGTGCCAGCAGTTACTCTTGGACAGGACTAAATCAGCCCCAGCATTTT	CASSYSWTGLNQPQHF	-	TRBD1	TRBJ1-5	TRBV6-5
TGTGCCAGCAGAACATTGGAGGGTGGCTACACCTTC	CASRTLEGGYTF	-	-	TRBJ1-2	TRBV5-6
TGTGCCAGCAGCTTCTTGGTGTCGGACACCATATATTTT	CASSFLVSDTIYF	-	-	TRBJ1-3	TRBV5-4
TGTGCCAGCGGCATAGACATCCATCAGCCCCAGCATTTT	CASGIDIHQPQHF	few	-	TRBJ1-5	TRBV6-5
TGTGCCAGCAGCGACACAGGATGGAGTGAAAAACTGTTTTTT	CASSDTGWSEKLFF	-	-	TRBJ1-4	TRBV9